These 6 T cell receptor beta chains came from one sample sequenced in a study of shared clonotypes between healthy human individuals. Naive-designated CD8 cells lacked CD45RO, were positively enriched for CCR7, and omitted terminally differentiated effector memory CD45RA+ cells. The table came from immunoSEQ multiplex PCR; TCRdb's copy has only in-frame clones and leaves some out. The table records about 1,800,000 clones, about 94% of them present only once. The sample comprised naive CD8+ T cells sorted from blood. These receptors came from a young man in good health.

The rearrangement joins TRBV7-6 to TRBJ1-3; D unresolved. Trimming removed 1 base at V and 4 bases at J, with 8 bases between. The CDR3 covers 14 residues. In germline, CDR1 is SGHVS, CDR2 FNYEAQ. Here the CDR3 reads CASSLDERGNTIYF. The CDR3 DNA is TGTGCCAGCAGCTTAGACGAAAGGGGAAACACCATATATTTT.

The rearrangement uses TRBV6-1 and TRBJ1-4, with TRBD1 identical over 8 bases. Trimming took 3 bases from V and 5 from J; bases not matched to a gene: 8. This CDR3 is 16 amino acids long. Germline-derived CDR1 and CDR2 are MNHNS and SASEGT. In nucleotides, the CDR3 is TGTGCCAGCAGTGATGACCCAGGGGGCACGAATGAAAAACTGTTTTTT. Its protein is CASSDDPGGTNEKLFF.

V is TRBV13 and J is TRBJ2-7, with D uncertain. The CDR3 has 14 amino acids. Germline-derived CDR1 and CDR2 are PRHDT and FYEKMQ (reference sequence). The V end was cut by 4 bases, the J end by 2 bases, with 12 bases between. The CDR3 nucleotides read TGTGCCAGCAGCTACCGCAGGACCGCCTACGAGCAGTACTTC. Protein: CASSYRRTAYEQYF.

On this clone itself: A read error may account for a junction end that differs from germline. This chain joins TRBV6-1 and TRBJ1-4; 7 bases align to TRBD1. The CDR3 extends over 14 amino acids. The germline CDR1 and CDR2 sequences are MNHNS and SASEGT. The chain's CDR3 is CASSDGVGYRGPRF. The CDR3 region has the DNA TGTGCCAGCAGTGATGGGGTGGGTTACAGGGGTCCTCGTTTT.

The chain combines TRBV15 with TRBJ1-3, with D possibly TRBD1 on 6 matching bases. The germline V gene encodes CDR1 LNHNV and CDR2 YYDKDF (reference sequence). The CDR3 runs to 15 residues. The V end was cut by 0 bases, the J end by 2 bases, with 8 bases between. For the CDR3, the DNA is TGTGCCACCAGCAGAGAATGGGGGCCTGGAAACACCATATATTTT. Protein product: CATSREWGPGNTIYF.

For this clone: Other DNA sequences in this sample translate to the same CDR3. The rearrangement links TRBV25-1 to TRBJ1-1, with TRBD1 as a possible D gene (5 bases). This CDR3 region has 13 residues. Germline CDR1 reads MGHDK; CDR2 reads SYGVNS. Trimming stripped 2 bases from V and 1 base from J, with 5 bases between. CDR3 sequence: CASSEQGNTEAFF. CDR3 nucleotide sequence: TGTGCCAGCAGTGAACAGGGGAACACTGAAGCTTTCTTT.